The 27 T cell receptor beta chains below were found in one sample sequenced in a study of graft-versus-host responses after intestinal transplantation. The method was immunoSEQ multiplex PCR; TCRdb's version includes in-frame clones alone and lacks a portion of them. The sample holds tens of thousands of clones, around nine tenths seen once. Antigen specificity for these receptors is unknown. This specimen was unstimulated CD8+ T cells sorted from spleen or lymph node cells, taken before intestinal transplant. Every receptor here comes from a human donor who received an intestinal transplant.

This rearrangement joins TRBV29-1 to TRBJ2-1; 9 bases match TRBD2. The CDR3 covers 15 residues. Per the germline V gene, CDR1 is SQVTM and CDR2 is ANQGSEA. With V trimmed by 1 base and J by 6 bases, 7 bases remained unmatched. CDR3 residues: CSVEGGASGINEQFF. CDR3 nucleotides: TGCAGCGTTGAAGGTGGAGCTAGCGGGATCAATGAGCAGTTCTTC.

V gene TRBV7-8 combines with J gene TRBJ2-3, with D maybe TRBD1 (6 bases). V lost 4 bases, J lost 3 bases, and 14 bases lay in between. This CDR3 comprises 15 residues. CDR1 is SGHVS, CDR2 FQNEAQ, per germline. CDR3 DNA: TGTGCCAGCAGCTCCAGGTGGGGGCAAACAGATACGCAGTATTTT. Residues: CASSSRWGQTDTQYF.

This sequence joins TRBV7-9 and TRBJ2-2; TRBD2 matches at 9 bases. The CDR3 is 18 residues long. The V and J ends lost 0 bases and 0 bases, in that order; junction bases with no gene match: 5. In germline, CDR1 is SEHNR, CDR2 FQNEAQ (reference sequence). The chain's CDR3 is CASSLAPTSGSNTGELFF. The CDR3 nucleotides are TGTGCCAGCAGCTTAGCGCCAACTAGCGGGTCGAACACCGGGGAGCTGTTTTTT.

The V call is TRBV9, the J call TRBJ2-7; 8 bases line up with TRBD1. Germline V CDR1 and CDR2: SGDLS, YYNGEE. The CDR3 consists of 14 residues. V lost 3 bases and J lost 0; bases outside the gene matches: 2. The DNA of the CDR3 is TGTGCCAGCAGCGGACAGGGGAGCTCCTACGAGCAGTACTTC. This gives the protein CASSGQGSSYEQYF.

The V call is TRBV2, the J call TRBJ1-3; 7 bases line up with TRBD1. With 6 bases clipped from V and 0 bases from J, the junction kept 8 bases outside the gene matches. The CDR3 is made up of 16 amino acids. CDR1 and CDR2 from the germline V gene are SNHLY and FYNNEI. The CDR3, as DNA: TGTGCCAGCAGGAGGGGGCGGACAGTCTCTGGAAACACCATATATTTT. Amino acids: CASRRGRTVSGNTIYF.

This sequence joins TRBV5-8 and TRBJ1-1, with D unresolved. V was pared by 0 bases and J by 1 base, with 4 bases between. The CDR3 totals 13 residues. Germline V CDR1 and CDR2: SGHTS, YDEGEE. CDR3 in DNA: TGTGCCAGCAGCTTGGCCAAGAACACTGAAGCTTTCTTT. It yields the protein CASSLAKNTEAFF.

The chain joins TRBV9 to TRBJ1-5; 10 positions match TRBD1. The CDR3 sequence is 15 residues long. CDR1 and CDR2 from the germline V gene are SGDLS and YYNGEE. The V gene end was trimmed by 0 bases and the J gene end by 4 bases; junction bases not matched to a gene: 1. The CDR3 here is CASSVEGQGNQPQHF. The CDR3 DNA reads TGTGCCAGCAGCGTAGAGGGACAGGGGAATCAGCCCCAGCATTTT.

This chain joins TRBV27 and TRBJ2-1; D gene uncertain. The CDR3 runs to 14 residues. The germline V gene has CDR1 MNHEY and CDR2 SMNVEV (reference sequence). Trimming cost V 0 bases and J 3 bases, with 6 bases left between them. CDR3 nucleotides: TGTGCCAGCAGTTTATCATCAAACTACAATGAGCAGTTCTTC. Its translation is CASSLSSNYNEQFF.

The chain joins TRBV6-5 to TRBJ2-5; 10 bases are a match to TRBD2. The CDR3 spans 16 residues. Germline CDR1 is MNHEY and CDR2 is SVGAGI. Trimming at V came to 2 bases and at J to 4 bases, leaving 7 bases not matched to a gene. The CDR3 DNA reads TGTGCCAGCAGTTACAGAGGTAGCGGGGGGTTAGAGACCCAGTACTTC. This sequence encodes CASSYRGSGGLETQYF.

The V call is TRBV28, the J call TRBJ2-7, with D tentatively TRBD2 (5 bases). V was shortened by 3 bases and J by 2 bases, with 23 bases between the two germline ends. The CDR3 consists of 18 residues. Per germline, CDR1 MDHEN and CDR2 SYDVKM. CDR3 nucleotides: TGTGCCAGCAGTTTTGTTGTGGGGAGTACCGGGAACCCCTACGAGCAGTACTTC. Translated, it gives CASSFVVGSTGNPYEQYF.

The chain recombines TRBV6-1 with TRBJ2-7; maybe TRBD2 (5 bases). The V gene's germline CDR1 is MNHNS and CDR2 SASEGT. Between the trimmed V and J ends, which lost 4 bases and 2 bases, there was a span of 9 bases. The CDR3 length is 13 residues. As DNA, the CDR3 is TGTGCCAGCAGTGTTAGCGTTACCTACGAGCAGTACTTC. This translates into CASSVSVTYEQYF.

This clone came up once. The chain joins TRBV27 to TRBJ1-1; TRBD1 matches 8 bases. Germline V gives CDR1 MNHEY, CDR2 SMNVEV (reference sequence). The CDR3 contains 12 residues. Unmatched junction bases numbered 6, after V lost 8 bases and J lost 7 bases. The CDR3 DNA reads as TGTGCCAGCGGACGACAGGGGAGTGAAGCTTTCTTT. It codes for CASGRQGSEAFF.

This chain joins TRBV9 and TRBJ1-1, with 7 bases identical to TRBD1. The J segment lost 6 bases and the V segment lost 2 bases, leaving 13 bases of the junction unmatched. Germline V gene lookup returns CDR1 SGDLS and CDR2 YYNGEE. The CDR3 totals 16 residues. The CDR3 region has the DNA TGTGCCAGCAGCGTGGTGGTAGAAGGGGGCGGACCTGAAGCTTTCTTT. Translation: CASSVVVEGGGPEAFF.

The chain combines TRBV6-5 with TRBJ2-7; 9 bases agree with TRBD1. The length of the CDR3 is 13 residues. V trimming: 5 bases; J trimming: 4 bases; junction bases outside the gene matches: 3. Germline V lookup: CDR1 MNHEY, CDR2 SVGAGI. CDR3 DNA: TGTGCCAGCAGTACCGGGACAGGGTACGAGCAGTACTTC. Protein: CASSTGTGYEQYF.

The chain uses TRBV25-1 and TRBJ1-2, with 7 nucleotides matching TRBD1. V was clipped by 2 bases and J by 5 bases; unmatched bases: 5. The CDR3 has 14 residues. Per germline, CDR1 MGHDK and CDR2 SYGVNS. The CDR3 spells CASSETGTVYGYTF. The CDR3 DNA reads as TGTGCCAGCAGTGAAACAGGGACAGTTTATGGCTACACCTTC.

The V call is TRBV5-1, the J call TRBJ2-1, with a possible D match to TRBD2 (6 bases). The length of the CDR3 is 13 residues. Trimming removed 0 bases from V and 10 bases from J, with 11 bases in between. From germline, CDR1 is SGHRS and CDR2 YFSETQ. The CDR3 region is CASSLAALAEQFF. In DNA form, the CDR3 reads TGCGCCAGCAGCTTGGCCGCTCTAGCGGAGCAGTTCTTC.

This clone showed up just once. This chain links TRBV5-1 with TRBJ2-7; D call uncertain. The CDR3 has 13 amino acids. V lost 0 bases, J lost 3 bases, and 7 bases lay in between. Germline CDR1 SGHRS, CDR2 YFSETQ. Here the CDR3 DNA reads TGCGCCAGCAGCTTGGGGTCTAACTACGAGCAGTACTTC. It translates to CASSLGSNYEQYF.

The chain combines TRBV28 with TRBJ1-3; possible D gene TRBD1, 5 bases. This CDR3 region has 16 residues. CDR1 MDHEN and CDR2 SYDVKM come from the germline V gene. Trimming took off 6 bases at V and 1 base at J, with 16 bases between the two ends. CDR3 nucleotides: TGTGCCAGCAGCCCATATTCAGGGTTATCTGGAAACACCATATATTTT. Translated, it gives CASSPYSGLSGNTIYF.

This clone appeared once. The genes are TRBV19 and TRBJ1-1; 8 positions agree with TRBD1. Losses at the gene ends were 6 bases for V and 5 bases for J; bases not matched to a gene: 5. The CDR3 is 13 residues long. Germline V gene data show CDR1 as LNHDA and CDR2 as SQIVND (reference sequence). The chain's CDR3 is CASSPGGRTEAFF. DNA of the CDR3: TGTGCCAGTAGCCCAGGGGGCCGGACTGAAGCTTTCTTT.

CDR3 nucleotides: TGCGCCAGCAGCTCACATCCGACGGGGGGGGGTACAGATACGCAGTATTTT. This sequence encodes CASSSHPTGGGTDTQYF. The chain couples TRBV5-1 to TRBJ2-3; 8 bases line up with TRBD2. After removal of 3 bases from V and 3 bases from J, the junction contained 12 bases not matched to a gene. Per the germline V gene, CDR1 is SGHRS and CDR2 is YFSETQ. This CDR3 comprises 17 residues.

V gene TRBV9 combines with J gene TRBJ2-5, with 10 bases matching TRBD1. Trimming at V came to 4 bases and at J to 5 bases, leaving 8 bases not matched to a gene. Looked up from germline, CDR1 is SGDLS and CDR2 is YYNGEE. This CDR3 has 15 amino acids. The CDR3, as DNA: TGTGCCAGCAGCCTTGGGACAGGGGATTGGGAGACCCAGTACTTC. It translates to CASSLGTGDWETQYF.

V is TRBV11-2 and J is TRBJ2-7; 9 bases are a match to TRBD1. CDR1 and CDR2 (germline): SGHAT, FQNNGV. The CDR3 has 15 amino acids. V dropped 4 bases and J dropped 1; count of bases not matched to a gene: 5. This chain's CDR3 is CASSSPGQGSYEQYF. CDR3 DNA sequence: TGTGCCAGCAGCTCTCCGGGACAGGGTTCCTACGAGCAGTACTTC. Variable domain in full (rest from reference TRBV11-2 and TRBJ2-7): EAGVAQSPRYKIIEKRQSVAFWCNPISGHATLYWYQQILGQGPKLLIQFQNNGVVDDSQLPKDRFSAERLKGVDSTLKIQPAKLEDSAVYLCASSSPGQGSYEQYFGPGTRLTVT.

The CDR3 sequence: CASSQDSYEQYF. The CDR3 nucleotides read TGTGCCAGTAGTCAGGACTCCTACGAGCAGTACTTC. The rearrangement links TRBV19 to TRBJ2-5, with D hard to call. The J call could be wrong; TRBJ2-7 is a better fit for the DNA end. The CDR3 is 12 residues long. CDR1 is LNHDA and CDR2 is SQIVND in the germline V gene (reference sequence).

The J gene is TRBJ2-1, the V gene TRBV4-1; 7 nucleotides match TRBD2. The junction had 5 bases not matched to a gene; V was cut back by 4 bases and J by 2 bases. The CDR3 is made up of 15 amino acids. Germline CDR1 MGHRA, CDR2 YSYEKL. The CDR3 protein is CASSRKAGPYNEQFF. For the CDR3, the DNA is TGCGCCAGCAGCCGAAAAGCGGGGCCCTACAATGAGCAGTTCTTC.

The chain joins TRBV6-5 to TRBJ1-6; D gene ambiguous. This CDR3 contains 14 residues. CDR1 is MNHEY and CDR2 is SVGAGI in the germline V gene. The ends were cut back, 4 bases at V and 7 bases at J, with 11 bases in the middle. The CDR3 reads CASSSEALNSPLHF. The CDR3 DNA reads TGTGCCAGCAGTTCAGAGGCCCTAAATTCACCCCTCCACTTT.

V is TRBV13 and J is TRBJ2-1, with TRBD2 matching 8 bases. V lost 1 base and J lost 8; bases outside the gene matches: 7. CDR1 PRHDT and CDR2 FYEKMQ come from the germline V gene (reference sequence). The CDR3 covers 15 residues. CDR3 DNA sequence: TGTGCCAGCAGCTTAGACAGCGGGAGTGGCGATGAGCAGTTCTTC. It translates to CASSLDSGSGDEQFF.

The chain has TRBV5-6 and TRBJ1-5, with D maybe TRBD1 (5 bases). V was trimmed by 2 bases and J by 7 bases, leaving 13 bases between them. The germline CDR1 and CDR2 sequences are SGHDT and YYEEEE. The CDR3 is 14 amino acids. The CDR3 nucleotides are TGTGCCAGCAGCTTCGGGGGGGTAGGGCAGCCCCAGCATTTT. Amino acids: CASSFGGVGQPQHF.